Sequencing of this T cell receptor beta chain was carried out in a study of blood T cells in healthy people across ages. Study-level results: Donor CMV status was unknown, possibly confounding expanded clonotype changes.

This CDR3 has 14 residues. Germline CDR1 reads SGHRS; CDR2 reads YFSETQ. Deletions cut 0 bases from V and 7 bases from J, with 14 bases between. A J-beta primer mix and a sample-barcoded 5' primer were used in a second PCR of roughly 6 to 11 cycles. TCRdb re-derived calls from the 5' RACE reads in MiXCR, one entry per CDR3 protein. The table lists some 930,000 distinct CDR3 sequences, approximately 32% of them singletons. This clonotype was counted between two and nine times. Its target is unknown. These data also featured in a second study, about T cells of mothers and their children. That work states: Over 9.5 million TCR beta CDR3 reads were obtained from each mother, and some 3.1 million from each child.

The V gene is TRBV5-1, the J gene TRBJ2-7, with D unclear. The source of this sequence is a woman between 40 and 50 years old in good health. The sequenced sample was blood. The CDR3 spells CASSLADGSWEQYF. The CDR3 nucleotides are TGCGCCAGCAGCTTGGCAGACGGGTCGTGGGAGCAGTACTTC.